This T cell receptor (beta chain) was observed in a study of blood T cell repertoires in COVID-19. Study details: Sites across the United States, Italy and Spain contributed samples from acute and convalescent COVID-19. Sources were T cells, B-cell-depleted T cells, or PBMCs; the material itself was cDNA or gDNA.

The CDR3 covers 14 residues. From germline, CDR1 is SNHLY and CDR2 FYNNEI. Trimming cost V 6 bases and J 6 bases; bases outside gene matches: 7. As handled by the study authors: Amplification with reference gene primers provided the estimates of nucleated cell counts. Sequencing used immunoSEQ multiplex PCR; TCRdb keeps in-frame clones, though not all of them. The DNA gave D and trimming, while V, J and clone size come from that table. The sample has some 160,000 clones; roughly 77% are singletons. The source is a man between 70 and 80 years old with active or convalescent COVID-19. Sequences were obtained from peripheral blood. This chain uses TRBV2 with TRBJ1-1; TRBD1 aligns across 10 bases. Here the CDR3 reads CASSRDRGGSEAFF. DNA of the CDR3: TGTGCCAGCAGCCGGGACAGGGGAGGGTCTGAAGCTTTCTTT.